The 21 T cell receptor beta chains reported below all come from one sample, sequenced in a study of CD8 T cells in Susac syndrome. Random hexamers were used to reverse transcribe the RNA input (0.5 to 1 ug). TCRdb recomputed calls from the immunoSEQ multiplex PCR reads with MiXCR, one row per CDR3 protein. The repertoire holds roughly 130,000 distinct CDR3 sequences, with roughly 96% as singletons. The source material was CD4+ T cells from PBMCs. These receptors were collected from a human donor in good health.

The chain joins TRBV20-1 to TRBJ2-7, with a tentative D call TRBD1 (5 bases). V was pared by 1 base and J by 2 bases, with 12 bases between. The CDR3 is 14 residues long. Germline values: CDR1 DFQATT, CDR2 SNEGSKA (reference sequence). Here the CDR3 reads CSARGRQSTYEQYF. Here the CDR3 DNA reads TGCAGTGCTAGAGGGAGACAGTCTACCTACGAGCAGTACTTC.

The CDR3 loop is CASSISVGGLETQYF. DNA of the CDR3: TGTGCCAGTAGTATATCGGTCGGGGGGCTAGAGACCCAGTACTTC. The chain has TRBV19 and TRBJ2-5; D is possibly TRBD2 (7 bases). The CDR3 runs to 15 residues. V lost 2 bases and J 4 bases, leaving 14 bases between the germline ends. Germline V gene data show CDR1 as LNHDA and CDR2 as SQIVND (reference sequence).

This clonotype was counted only a few times. The gene calls are TRBV3-1 and TRBJ2-7; D gene uncertain. CDR1 and CDR2 (germline): LGHDT, YNNKEL (reference sequence). The CDR3 length is 16 residues. V lost 0 bases and J lost 3, with 15 bases in between. CDR3 nucleotide sequence: TGTGCCAGCAGCCAAGATTCGGCAGGCGCCCACTACGAGCAGTACTTC. Translated: CASSQDSAGAHYEQYF.

This chain uses TRBV27 with TRBJ2-1, with 8 bases identical to TRBD2. V lost 4 bases and J lost 0; bases outside the gene matches: 8. CDR1 MNHEY and CDR2 SMNVEV come from the germline V gene (reference sequence). The CDR3 sequence is 17 residues long. In nucleotides, the CDR3 is TGTGCCAGCAGTTCCGCCCAAAGCGGGAGCTCCTACAATGAGCAGTTCTTC. Its protein product is CASSSAQSGSSYNEQFF.

The chain has TRBV20-1 and TRBJ2-3; D may match TRBD1 or TRBD2 (6 bases each). The CDR3 is made up of 16 amino acids. V shed 5 bases and J shed 7 bases, with 25 bases lying between them. Germline CDR1 and CDR2: DFQATT and SNEGSKA (reference sequence). CDR3 protein: CSAPSGSGLGGNTQYF. For the CDR3, the DNA is TGCAGTGCTCCCTCTGGTAGCGGCCTAGGGGGGAATACGCAGTATTTT.

The J gene is TRBJ2-2, the V gene TRBV18, with 7 bases lining up with TRBD2. V lost 2 bases to trimming and J lost 3 bases; unmatched junction nucleotides: 3. Germline lookup yields CDR1 KGHSH and CDR2 LQKENI. The CDR3 loop spans 15 amino acids. CDR3 sequence (DNA): TGTGCCAGCTCACCAGAGCTAGCGGACACCGGGGAGCTGTTTTTT. Translating it yields CASSPELADTGELFF.

The CDR3 bases are TGTGCCAGCAGTTTAGGGGGCTCGTTGTTGACAGATACGCAGTATTTT. Encoded protein: CASSLGGSLLTDTQYF. The chain couples TRBV12-3 or TRBV12-4 to TRBJ2-3; D possibly corresponds to TRBD1 (5 bases). The CDR3 has 16 residues. Trimming removed 1 base at V and 3 bases at J, with 14 bases between.

The chain links TRBV29-1 to TRBJ2-7; 10 bases align to TRBD2. The CDR3 consists of 14 residues. Germline V gene lookup returns CDR1 SQVTM and CDR2 ANQGSEA. After removal of 6 bases from V and 2 bases from J, the junction contained 7 bases not matched to a gene. The CDR3 DNA reads TGCAGCGTCTCCTCTAGCGGGAGCACCTACGAGCAGTACTTC. Protein sequence: CSVSSSGSTYEQYF.

The V gene is TRBV5-1, the J gene TRBJ2-2, with TRBD2 as a possible D gene (6 bases). The CDR3 spans 14 residues. V was pared by 4 bases and J by 6 bases, with 13 bases between. Looked up from germline, CDR1 is SGHRS and CDR2 is YFSETQ. CDR3 DNA sequence: TGCGCCAGCAGCAGACCCGGGAGCCCCGGGGAGCTGTTTTTT. This sequence encodes CASSRPGSPGELFF. Using reference TRBV5-1 and TRBJ2-2 for the parts outside the CDR3, the full variable domain is KAGVTQTPRYLIKTRGQQVTLSCSPISGHRSVSWYQQTPGQGLQFLFEYFSETQRNKGNFPGRFSGRQFSNSRSEMNVSTLELGDSALYLCASSRPGSPGELFFGEGSRLTVL.

This chain uses TRBV7-9 with TRBJ1-4; D may be TRBD1 (5 bases). Germline values: CDR1 SEHNR, CDR2 FQNEAQ (reference sequence). V was cut by 5 bases and J by 7 bases, with 14 bases left in between. The CDR3 has 14 amino acids. CDR3 sequence: CASSLGSGFEKLFF. The CDR3 nucleotides read TGTGCCAGCAGCCTGGGGTCAGGGTTTGAAAAACTGTTTTTT.

This chain uses TRBV3-1 with TRBJ2-1; 8 bases map to TRBD2. The germline CDR1 and CDR2 sequences are LGHDT and YNNKEL (reference sequence). J gave up 9 bases and V 0 bases, and 13 bases lay outside the gene matches. CDR3 length equals 17 residues. CDR3 sequence: CASSQDLFKAGGIEQFF. In nucleotides, the CDR3 is TGTGCCAGCAGCCAAGATCTCTTCAAGGCGGGAGGTATTGAGCAGTTCTTC.

This clonotype is a singleton in its sample. The gene calls are TRBV5-1 and TRBJ2-1; D possibly matches TRBD1 or TRBD2 (6 bases each). The CDR3 is made up of 16 amino acids. Germline CDR1 reads SGHRS; CDR2 reads YFSETQ. V lost 0 bases and J lost 4, with 14 bases in between. The CDR3 DNA reads as TGCGCCAGCAGCTTGGAGGGCCGGGGGCAGTACAATGAGCAGTTCTTC. Its translation is CASSLEGRGQYNEQFF.

The rearrangement joins TRBV30 to TRBJ2-1; D perhaps matches TRBD2 (5 bases). Germline CDR1 reads GTSNPN; CDR2 reads SVGIG (reference sequence). With 8 bases removed from V and 0 bases from J, the gap between germline ends came to 11 bases. This CDR3 comprises 13 residues. For the CDR3, the DNA is TGTGCCGGTGAGCGGAACTCCTACAATGAGCAGTTCTTC. Translated, it gives CAGERNSYNEQFF. The variable domain in full, completed from reference TRBV30 and TRBJ2-1, reads SQTIHQWPATLVQPVGSPLSLECTVEGTSNPNLYWYRQAAGRGLQLLFYSVGIGQISSEVPQNLSASRPQDRQFILSSKKLLLSDSGFYLCAGERNSYNEQFFGPGTRLTVL.

The V and J genes are TRBV18 and TRBJ2-1; D ambiguous. Per germline, CDR1 KGHSH and CDR2 LQKENI. This CDR3 spans 17 amino acids. Trimming removed 0 bases at V and 0 bases at J, with 12 bases between. Here the CDR3 DNA reads TGTGCCAGCTCACCACCGTCCAGGCTCGGCTCCTACAATGAGCAGTTCTTC. Translation: CASSPPSRLGSYNEQFF.

The CDR3 nucleotides are TGTGCCACCAGGACAGGGGGTCTGAACACTGAAGCTTTCTTT. Its protein is CATRTGGLNTEAFF. The gene calls are TRBV28 and TRBJ1-1; 10 bases match TRBD1. This CDR3 is built from 14 residues. CDR1 MDHEN and CDR2 SYDVKM come from the germline V gene. Trimming removed 10 bases from V and 0 bases from J; junction bases left unmatched: 5.

The V gene is TRBV12-3 or TRBV12-4, the J gene TRBJ2-7; a weak D match, TRBD1 (5 bases). This CDR3 has 12 residues. The V and J ends lost 7 bases and 0 bases respectively, with 7 bases between them. The CDR3 region has the DNA TGTGCCAGCAAGGGGAACTCCTACGAGCAGTACTTC. Amino acids: CASKGNSYEQYF.

J is TRBJ2-7 and V is TRBV18, with 14 bases identical to TRBD2. The CDR3 length is 15 residues. The V and J ends lost 3 bases and 6 bases, in that order; junction bases with no gene match: 4. CDR1 and CDR2 from the germline V gene are KGHSH and LQKENI. CDR3 region: CASSPGLAGESEQYF. The CDR3, as DNA: TGTGCCAGCTCACCGGGACTAGCGGGAGAGAGCGAGCAGTACTTC.

V usage is TRBV5-4 and J usage is TRBJ2-1, with TRBD1 as a possible D gene (6 bases). In germline, CDR1 is SGHNT, CDR2 YYREEE (reference sequence). The V gene lost 4 bases and the J gene lost 7 bases, with 15 bases spanning the gap. The CDR3 totals 14 residues. CDR3 residues: CASSPRDTGNEQFF. Here the CDR3 DNA reads TGTGCCAGCAGCCCACGGGACACCGGGAATGAGCAGTTCTTC.

The chain has TRBV3-1 and TRBJ2-3; D not certain. Germline V gives CDR1 LGHDT, CDR2 YNNKEL (reference sequence). This CDR3 spans 14 amino acids. V was cut by 4 bases and J by 5 bases, with 13 bases left in between. The DNA for the CDR3 is TGTGCCAGCAGCCCAGATCTGGTGGGAGATACGCAGTATTTT. Encoded protein: CASSPDLVGDTQYF.

The chain is built from TRBV27 and TRBJ1-5, with a tentative D call TRBD1 (6 bases). The CDR3 has 15 residues. V lost 3 bases to trimming and J lost 3 bases, with 12 bases between them. Per the germline V gene, CDR1 is MNHEY and CDR2 is SMNVEV (reference sequence). The CDR3 protein is CASSFSRGDNQPQHF. Here the CDR3 DNA reads TGTGCCAGCAGTTTCTCCAGGGGTGACAATCAGCCCCAGCATTTT.

The CDR3 DNA follows: TGTGCCAGCAAAGACCGGCTTTTTAAGGAGACCCAGTACTTC. Encoded protein: CASKDRLFKETQYF. This chain links TRBV2 with TRBJ2-5, with D hard to call. The germline gives CDR1 SNHLY, CDR2 FYNNEI. This CDR3 region has 14 residues. The V and J ends lost 7 bases and 5 bases respectively, with 17 bases between them.